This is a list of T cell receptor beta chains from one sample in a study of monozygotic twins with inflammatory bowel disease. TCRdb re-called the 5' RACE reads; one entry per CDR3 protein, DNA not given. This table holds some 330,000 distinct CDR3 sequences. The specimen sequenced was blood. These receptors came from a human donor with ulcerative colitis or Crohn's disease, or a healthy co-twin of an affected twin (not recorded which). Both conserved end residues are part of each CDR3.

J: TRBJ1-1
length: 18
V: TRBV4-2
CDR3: CASSPPSSSASMNTEAFF

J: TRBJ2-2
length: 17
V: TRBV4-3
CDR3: CASSQDLAGAMTGELFF

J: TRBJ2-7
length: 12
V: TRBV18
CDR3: CASSPIKYEQYF

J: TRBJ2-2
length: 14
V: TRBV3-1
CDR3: CASSQGLAGGELFF

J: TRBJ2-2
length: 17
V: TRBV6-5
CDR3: CASSYSLGGGNTGELFF

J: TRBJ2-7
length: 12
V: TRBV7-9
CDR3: CASSLEVYEQYF

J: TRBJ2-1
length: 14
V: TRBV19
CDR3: CASSVGLAGGQKFF

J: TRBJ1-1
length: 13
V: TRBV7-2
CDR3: CASSSRLVPEAFF

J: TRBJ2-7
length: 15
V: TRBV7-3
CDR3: CASSSTDRSAGEQYF

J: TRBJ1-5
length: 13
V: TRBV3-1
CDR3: CASSPGSTLPQHF

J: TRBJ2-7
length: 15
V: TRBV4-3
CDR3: CASSQGGGLGYEQYF

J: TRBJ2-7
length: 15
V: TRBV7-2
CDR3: CASSSSGGGTYEQYF

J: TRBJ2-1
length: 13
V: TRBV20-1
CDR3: CSARDRHPLGQFF

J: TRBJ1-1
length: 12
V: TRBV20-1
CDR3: CSGGGVVTEAFF

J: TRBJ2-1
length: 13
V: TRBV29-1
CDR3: CSGTRDSYNEQFF

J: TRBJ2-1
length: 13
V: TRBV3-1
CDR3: CASSHSFHNEQFF

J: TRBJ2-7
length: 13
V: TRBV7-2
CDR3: CASSSGLVYEQYF

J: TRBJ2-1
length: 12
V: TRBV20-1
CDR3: CSASGNYNEQFF

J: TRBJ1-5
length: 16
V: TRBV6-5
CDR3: CASSYSRDRRGQPQHF

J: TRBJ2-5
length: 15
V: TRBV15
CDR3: CATRMSGTLQETQYF

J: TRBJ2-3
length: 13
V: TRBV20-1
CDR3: CSARGGQYWTQYF

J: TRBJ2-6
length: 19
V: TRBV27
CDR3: CASSSKAASGRGGANVLTF

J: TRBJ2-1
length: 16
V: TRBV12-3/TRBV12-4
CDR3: CASSPLGTSSYNEQFF

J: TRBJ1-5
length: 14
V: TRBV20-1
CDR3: CSGTELYSNQPQHF

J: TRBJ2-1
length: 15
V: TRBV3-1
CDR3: CASSPSPSGAYEQFF

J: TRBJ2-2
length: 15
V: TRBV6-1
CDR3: CASIVDRVNTGELFF

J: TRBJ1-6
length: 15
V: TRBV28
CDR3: CASSSPQGSNSPLHF